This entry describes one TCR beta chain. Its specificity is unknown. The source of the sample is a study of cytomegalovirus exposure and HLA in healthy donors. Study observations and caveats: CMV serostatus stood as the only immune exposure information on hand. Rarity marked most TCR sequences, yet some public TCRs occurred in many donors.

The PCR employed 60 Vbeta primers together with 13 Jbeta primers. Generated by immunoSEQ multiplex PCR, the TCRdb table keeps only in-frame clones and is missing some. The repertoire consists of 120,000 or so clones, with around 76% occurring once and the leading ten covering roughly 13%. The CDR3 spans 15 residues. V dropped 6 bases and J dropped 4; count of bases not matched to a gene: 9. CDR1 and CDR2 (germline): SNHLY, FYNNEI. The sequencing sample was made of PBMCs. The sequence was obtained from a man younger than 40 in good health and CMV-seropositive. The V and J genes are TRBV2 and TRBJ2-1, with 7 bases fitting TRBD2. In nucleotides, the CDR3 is TGTGCCAGCAGCACCGGGGGAGGGGCTTACAATGAGCAGTTCTTC. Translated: CASSTGGGAYNEQFF.